This T cell receptor (beta chain) originates from a study of shared T cell receptors in the human thymus. Here immunoSEQ multiplex PCR was the method, and the copy in TCRdb shows in-frame clones only, minus some. The profile shows about 710,000 clones, 80% to 90% of them singletons. These data were also reused for a study on human thymus T cells. That report notes: Donation was from healthy Finnish infants who were having corrective surgery that addressed congenital heart defects. During corrective heart surgery, resections were taken, and the thymus tissue came from them. Blood and thymic repertoires both appeared biased in V and J gene usage.

Input material: thymocytes. This TCR derives from a boy under two years old with a congenital heart defect.

CDR3 nucleotide sequence: TGTGCCAGCAGCTTACTAGTTTGGGATGAGCAGTTCTTC. Translating gives CASSLLVWDEQFF. V and J are TRBV7-6 and TRBJ2-1; no definite D call. Germline-derived CDR1 and CDR2 are SGHVS and FNYEAQ. The CDR3 extends over 13 amino acids. Between the trimmed V and J ends, which lost 2 bases and 8 bases, there was a span of 10 bases.